This TCR beta chain appears in the sequencing data of a study of blood T cell repertoires in COVID-19. The method was immunoSEQ multiplex PCR; TCRdb's version includes in-frame clones alone and lacks a portion of them. The sample holds some 270,000 clones, around 84% seen once. V was cut by 0 bases and J by 2 bases, with 14 bases left in between. The CDR3 contains 16 residues. Germline V lookup: CDR1 SEHNR, CDR2 FQNEAQ (reference sequence). The origin of this receptor is a woman aged 45-65 years who had been exposed to COVID-19. Sequenced input: PBMCs or T cells enriched from blood (not recorded which). This rearrangement joins TRBV7-9 to TRBJ2-7; TRBD2 might be the D (6 bases). Here the CDR3 reads CASSLAGGKQTYEQYF. In nucleotides, the CDR3 is TGTGCCAGCAGCTTAGCGGGGGGAAAGCAGACCTACGAGCAGTACTTC. The full variable domain, with the rest looked up from reference TRBV7-9 and TRBJ2-7, is DTGVSQNPRHKITKRGQNVTFRCDPISEHNRLYWYRQTLGQGPEFLTYFQNEAQLEKSRLLSDRFSAERPKGSFSTLEIQRTEQGDSAMYLCASSLAGGKQTYEQYFGPGTRLTVT.